The clone carrying this T cell receptor (beta chain) has only one observation. Its antigen is currently unknown. The data were obtained in a study of cytomegalovirus exposure and HLA in healthy donors. Study outcomes and limitations: HLA allele associations emerged for around 16,000 TCR beta sequences in a later analysis, at 0.05 false discovery rate. Most sequenced TCRs were rare (though some public TCRs occurred in many donors).

The PCR contained 60 Vbeta and 13 Jbeta primers. In the study's own analysis: There were about 80 million unique TCR beta chains by a later count, and some 11 million of them were shared. The data were produced by immunoSEQ multiplex PCR, yet TCRdb's version contains in-frame clones alone and is incomplete. V, J and clone size are those of that table, while D and trimming were read from the DNA. The profile covers 150,000 to 200,000 clones, with 60% to 80% appearing a single time and over 1.1% taken by the ten largest. This receptor was obtained from a man between 60 and 70 years old in good health and CMV-seronegative. Material for sequencing was PBMCs.

CDR3 DNA: TGTGCCAGCAGCTTGAGGGGTTCCGGGGAGCTGTTTTTT. It yields the protein CASSLRGSGELFF. The rearrangement uses TRBV5-6 and TRBJ2-2, with D possibly being TRBD1 (5 bases). This CDR3 region has 13 residues. Germline V gives CDR1 SGHDT, CDR2 YYEEEE. V was cut by 1 base and J by 6 bases, with 7 bases left in between.